This is a list of T cell receptor beta chains from one sample in a study of T cells in Graves' hyperthyroidism and ophthalmopathy. TCRdb re-analysed the multiplex PCR reads in MiXCR, keeping a single row per CDR3 protein. The data show 540,000 or so distinct CDR3 sequences, less than 20% seen once. Sequenced: blood. These receptors came from a woman in her thirties with Graves' hyperthyroidism. CDR3s include the opening cysteine and the closing phenylalanine or tryptophan. The order of the fields is CDR3 protein, CDR3 DNA, D gene, V gene, clone size, J gene. A D gene is named only where the DNA matches it firmly. Rows give clone size only sometimes, using once, few, many, or a class for an expanded clone.

CDR3aa: CASSQDWAGSEKLFF
CDR3nt: TGTGCCAGCAGCCAAGATTGGGCAGGGTCAGAAAAACTGTTTTTT
d_gene: NA
v_gene: TRBV3-1
abundance: many
j_gene: TRBJ1-4

CDR3aa: CASSQNPGYQETQYF
CDR3nt: TGTGCCAGCAGCCAAAACCCGGGATATCAAGAGACCCAGTACTTC
d_gene: NA
v_gene: TRBV3-1
abundance: NA
j_gene: TRBJ2-5

CDR3aa: CASSPLGAQVAGEQYF
CDR3nt: TGTGCCAGCAGCCCCCTTGGGGCCCAGGTAGCGGGCGAGCAGTACTTC
d_gene: TRBD2
v_gene: TRBV11-2
abundance: NA
j_gene: TRBJ2-7

CDR3aa: CASSPPDRVDEKLFF
CDR3nt: TGTGCCAGCAGTCCCCCGGACAGGGTGGATGAAAAACTGTTTTTT
d_gene: TRBD1
v_gene: TRBV7-9
abundance: NA
j_gene: TRBJ1-4

CDR3aa: CSARPADTQYF
CDR3nt: TGCAGTGCCAGACCCGCAGATACGCAGTATTTT
d_gene: NA
v_gene: TRBV20-1
abundance: many
j_gene: TRBJ2-3

CDR3aa: CASSYGPYEQFF
CDR3nt: TGTGCCAGCAGTTATGGGCCCTATGAGCAGTTCTTC
d_gene: NA
v_gene: TRBV6-2/TRBV6-3
abundance: few
j_gene: TRBJ2-1

CDR3aa: CSASALTSSYEQYF
CDR3nt: TGCAGTGCTAGCGCCCTAACTAGTTCCTACGAGCAGTACTTC
d_gene: NA
v_gene: TRBV20-1
abundance: many
j_gene: TRBJ2-7

CDR3aa: CASGFASGYPYEQYF
CDR3nt: TGTGCTAGTGGTTTCGCCTCCGGATATCCCTACGAGCAGTACTTC
d_gene: NA
v_gene: TRBV12-5
abundance: many
j_gene: TRBJ2-7

CDR3aa: CSARDQQGGGEKLFF
CDR3nt: TGCAGTGCTAGAGATCAACAGGGGGGAGGTGAAAAACTGTTTTTT
d_gene: TRBD1
v_gene: TRBV20-1
abundance: NA
j_gene: TRBJ1-4

CDR3aa: CASSYSALAKNIQYF
CDR3nt: TGTGCCAGCAGTTACTCTGCACTAGCCAAAAACATTCAGTACTTC
d_gene: NA
v_gene: TRBV6-6
abundance: NA
j_gene: TRBJ2-4

CDR3aa: CCVETETQYF
CDR3nt: TGCTGCGTTGAAACCGAGACCCAGTACTTC
d_gene: NA
v_gene: TRBV29-1
abundance: NA
j_gene: TRBJ2-5

CDR3aa: CASSTRGAQGDIQYF
CDR3nt: TGCGCCAGCAGCACGCGCGGGGCCCAAGGGGACATTCAGTACTTC
d_gene: NA
v_gene: TRBV5-1
abundance: few
j_gene: TRBJ2-4

CDR3aa: CASRGYSEAFF
CDR3nt: TGTGCCAGCAGGGGGTATTCTGAAGCTTTCTTT
d_gene: NA
v_gene: TRBV27
abundance: once
j_gene: TRBJ1-1

CDR3aa: CSARDIGQGQFF
CDR3nt: TGCAGTGCCCGGGACATAGGACAGGGACAGTTCTTC
d_gene: TRBD1
v_gene: TRBV20-1
abundance: few
j_gene: TRBJ2-1

CDR3aa: CAWSQPGLSYEQYF
CDR3nt: TGTGCCTGGAGCCAACCGGGACTGTCCTACGAGCAGTACTTC
d_gene: NA
v_gene: TRBV30
abundance: NA
j_gene: TRBJ2-7

CDR3aa: CASSLWTVSSYEQYF
CDR3nt: TGTGCCAGCTCACTCTGGACAGTGAGCTCCTACGAGCAGTACTTC
d_gene: NA
v_gene: TRBV18
abundance: many
j_gene: TRBJ2-7

CDR3aa: CSVGTGSFTDTQYF
CDR3nt: TGCAGCGTTGGGACCGGGAGCTTCACAGATACGCAGTATTTT
d_gene: NA
v_gene: TRBV29-1
abundance: many
j_gene: TRBJ2-3

CDR3aa: CASTNGGSTDTQYF
CDR3nt: TGCGCCAGCACGAATGGGGGGAGCACAGATACGCAGTATTTT
d_gene: NA
v_gene: TRBV5-1
abundance: many
j_gene: TRBJ2-3

CDR3aa: CASSQVDWYSGNTIYF
CDR3nt: TGTGCCAGCAGCCAAGTGGACTGGTACTCTGGAAACACCATATATTTT
d_gene: NA
v_gene: TRBV3-1
abundance: few
j_gene: TRBJ1-3

CDR3aa: CASSNHLAATDTQYF
CDR3nt: TGCGCCAGCAGCAACCATCTAGCGGCCACAGATACGCAGTATTTT
d_gene: TRBD2
v_gene: TRBV5-1
abundance: few
j_gene: TRBJ2-3

CDR3aa: CASSPGLEGEQYF
CDR3nt: TGTGCCAGCAGCCCGGGACTGGAGGGCGAGCAGTACTTC
d_gene: NA
v_gene: TRBV9
abundance: many
j_gene: TRBJ2-7

CDR3aa: CASSVGQGATDTQYF
CDR3nt: TGTGCCAGCAGCGTTGGACAGGGGGCCACAGATACGCAGTATTTT
d_gene: TRBD1
v_gene: TRBV6-5
abundance: NA
j_gene: TRBJ2-3

CDR3aa: CASSPGGGFSYNEQFF
CDR3nt: TGCGCCAGCAGCCCAGGGGGGGGTTTCTCCTACAATGAGCAGTTCTTC
d_gene: NA
v_gene: TRBV5-1
abundance: NA
j_gene: TRBJ2-1

CDR3aa: CASSPGLAGAVYEQYF
CDR3nt: TGTGCCAGCAGCCCCGGACTAGCGGGAGCAGTCTACGAGCAGTACTTC
d_gene: TRBD2
v_gene: TRBV4-2
abundance: few
j_gene: TRBJ2-7

CDR3aa: CASSEALYAGGSYNEQFF
CDR3nt: TGCGCCAGCAGTGAGGCCCTCTATGCGGGGGGCTCCTACAATGAGCAGTTCTTC
d_gene: TRBD2
v_gene: TRBV10-1
abundance: NA
j_gene: TRBJ2-1

CDR3aa: CASSRPTNSGNTIYF
CDR3nt: TGTGCCAGCAGCCGACCGACGAACTCTGGAAACACCATATATTTT
d_gene: NA
v_gene: TRBV3-1
abundance: many
j_gene: TRBJ1-3

CDR3aa: CAISESTGRLYGYTF
CDR3nt: TGTGCCATCAGTGAGTCAACAGGCCGCCTCTATGGCTACACCTTC
d_gene: NA
v_gene: TRBV10-3
abundance: NA
j_gene: TRBJ1-2

CDR3aa: CASSYLGQGGTGELFF
CDR3nt: TGTGCCAGCAGCTACTTAGGACAGGGTGGTACCGGGGAGCTGTTTTTT
d_gene: TRBD1
v_gene: TRBV2
abundance: many
j_gene: TRBJ2-2

CDR3aa: CAWRWGAGNTIYF
CDR3nt: TGTGCCTGGAGGTGGGGAGCCGGAAACACCATATATTTT
d_gene: NA
v_gene: TRBV30
abundance: many
j_gene: TRBJ1-3

CDR3aa: CASSEGVGPSTDTQYF
CDR3nt: TGTGCCAGCAGTGAAGGTGTGGGCCCTAGCACAGATACGCAGTATTTT
d_gene: NA
v_gene: TRBV6-1
abundance: many
j_gene: TRBJ2-3

CDR3aa: CASSYSMVLSSYNEQFF
CDR3nt: TGTGCCAGCAGTTACTCGATGGTATTGAGCTCCTACAATGAGCAGTTCTTC
d_gene: NA
v_gene: TRBV6-5
abundance: few
j_gene: TRBJ2-1

CDR3aa: CASGPGTGLSYEQYF
CDR3nt: TGTGCCAGCGGACCCGGGACTGGGCTCTCCTACGAGCAGTACTTC
d_gene: NA
v_gene: TRBV6-1
abundance: NA
j_gene: TRBJ2-7

CDR3aa: CASRSPGTGTATPGRHGYTF
CDR3nt: TGTGCCAGCAGGTCTCCTGGTACCGGGACAGCAACCCCGGGTCGCCATGGCTACACCTTC
d_gene: TRBD1
v_gene: TRBV2
abundance: many
j_gene: TRBJ1-2

CDR3aa: CASSSTTLAGGTDTQYF
CDR3nt: TGCGCCAGCAGCTCCACAACCCTAGCGGGAGGCACAGATACGCAGTATTTT
d_gene: TRBD2
v_gene: TRBV5-1
abundance: few
j_gene: TRBJ2-3

CDR3aa: CASSQVTSGSLETQYF
CDR3nt: TGTGCCAGCAGCCAAGTAACTAGCGGGAGTTTGGAGACCCAGTACTTC
d_gene: TRBD2
v_gene: TRBV4-2
abundance: few
j_gene: TRBJ2-5

CDR3aa: CATSNRQSEDTQYF
CDR3nt: TGTGCCACCAGTAACCGGCAAAGCGAGGATACGCAGTATTTT
d_gene: NA
v_gene: TRBV24-1
abundance: many
j_gene: TRBJ2-3

CDR3aa: CASSQQREQYF
CDR3nt: TGTGCCAGCAGCCAACAGCGCGAGCAGTACTTC
d_gene: NA
v_gene: TRBV12-3/TRBV12-4
abundance: many
j_gene: TRBJ2-7

CDR3aa: CASTPTASYNEQFF
CDR3nt: TGTGCCAGCACCCCGACGGCCTCCTACAATGAGCAGTTCTTC
d_gene: NA
v_gene: TRBV6-1
abundance: many
j_gene: TRBJ2-1

CDR3aa: CAISESYRRESSYNEQFF
CDR3nt: TGTGCCATCAGTGAGTCATATCGCAGGGAAAGCTCCTACAATGAGCAGTTCTTC
d_gene: NA
v_gene: TRBV10-3
abundance: few
j_gene: TRBJ2-1

CDR3aa: CASSQLAVEQETQYF
CDR3nt: TGTGCCAGCAGCCAACTAGCGGTAGAGCAAGAGACCCAGTACTTC
d_gene: TRBD2
v_gene: TRBV28
abundance: many
j_gene: TRBJ2-5

CDR3aa: CASSPMDPAEMSSYNEQFF
CDR3nt: TGTGCCAGCTCACCAATGGATCCAGCAGAGATGAGCTCCTACAATGAGCAGTTCTTC
d_gene: NA
v_gene: TRBV18
abundance: NA
j_gene: TRBJ2-1

CDR3aa: CAWSADRGANQPQHF
CDR3nt: TGTGCCTGGAGTGCCGACAGGGGTGCCAATCAGCCCCAGCATTTT
d_gene: TRBD1
v_gene: TRBV30
abundance: NA
j_gene: TRBJ1-5

CDR3aa: CASSYRTSGRSVYNEQFF
CDR3nt: TGTGCCAGCAGTTACCGGACTAGCGGGAGGTCGGTGTACAATGAGCAGTTCTTC
d_gene: TRBD2
v_gene: TRBV6-1
abundance: few
j_gene: TRBJ2-1

CDR3aa: CASSAVGRGGGRETQYF
CDR3nt: TGTGCCAGCAGCGCGGTGGGGAGAGGCGGCGGCCGGGAGACCCAGTACTTC
d_gene: NA
v_gene: TRBV11-2
abundance: many
j_gene: TRBJ2-5

CDR3aa: CARDFNNEQFF
CDR3nt: TGTGCCAGGGACTTCAACAATGAGCAGTTCTTC
d_gene: NA
v_gene: TRBV2
abundance: few
j_gene: TRBJ2-1

CDR3aa: CSVPGANTGELFF
CDR3nt: TGCAGCGTCCCTGGGGCGAACACCGGGGAGCTGTTTTTT
d_gene: NA
v_gene: TRBV29-1
abundance: few
j_gene: TRBJ2-2

CDR3aa: CASSPRREFADTQYF
CDR3nt: TGTGCCAGCAGTCCCCGGCGGGAGTTTGCAGATACGCAGTATTTT
d_gene: TRBD2
v_gene: TRBV27
abundance: many
j_gene: TRBJ2-3

CDR3aa: CASSHRNRAHTGELFF
CDR3nt: TGCGCCAGCAGCCACAGGAACAGGGCGCACACCGGGGAGCTGTTTTTT
d_gene: NA
v_gene: TRBV4-3
abundance: NA
j_gene: TRBJ2-2

CDR3aa: CSARVGPWQGSSPLHF
CDR3nt: TGCAGTGCTAGAGTGGGGCCGTGGCAGGGTAGTTCACCCCTCCACTTT
d_gene: NA
v_gene: TRBV20-1
abundance: NA
j_gene: TRBJ1-6

CDR3aa: CAWSARGRAKNIQYF
CDR3nt: TGTGCCTGGAGCGCTAGGGGGCGGGCCAAAAACATTCAGTACTTC
d_gene: TRBD1
v_gene: TRBV30
abundance: few
j_gene: TRBJ2-4

CDR3aa: CASSPRTGVSNQPQHF
CDR3nt: TGTGCCAGCTCACCTAGGACAGGGGTAAGCAATCAGCCCCAGCATTTT
d_gene: TRBD1
v_gene: TRBV18
abundance: NA
j_gene: TRBJ1-5

CDR3aa: CSVRAQGIGGYTF
CDR3nt: TGCAGTGTCCGGGCACAGGGGATCGGAGGCTACACCTTC
d_gene: TRBD1
v_gene: TRBV20-1
abundance: many
j_gene: TRBJ1-2

CDR3aa: CASSHSLSGLAVSFF
CDR3nt: TGTGCCAGCAGCCATTCACTCTCGGGACTAGCCGTAAGTTTCTTC
d_gene: NA
v_gene: TRBV3-2
abundance: NA
j_gene: TRBJ2-1

CDR3aa: CASSNQFRTGGTGANVLTF
CDR3nt: TGTGCCAGCAGTAACCAGTTTCGAACAGGGGGCACTGGGGCCAACGTCCTGACTTTC
d_gene: TRBD1
v_gene: TRBV6-5
abundance: NA
j_gene: TRBJ2-6

CDR3aa: CATTPPYNDELFF
CDR3nt: TGTGCCACCACGCCACCTTACAATGACGAACTGTTTTTT
d_gene: NA
v_gene: TRBV6-1
abundance: NA
j_gene: TRBJ1-4

CDR3aa: CASSSTVAGAGEQYF
CDR3nt: TGTGCCAGCAGTTCGACAGTAGCGGGAGCAGGCGAGCAGTACTTC
d_gene: TRBD2
v_gene: TRBV6-1
abundance: few
j_gene: TRBJ2-7

CDR3aa: CASSSSRASGNTIYF
CDR3nt: TGTGCCAGCAGTTCTTCCCGGGCCTCTGGAAACACCATATATTTT
d_gene: NA
v_gene: TRBV6-2/TRBV6-3
abundance: NA
j_gene: TRBJ1-3

CDR3aa: CASSLFVGSSYNEQFF
CDR3nt: TGCGCCAGCAGCTTGTTCGTGGGCAGCTCCTACAATGAGCAGTTCTTC
d_gene: NA
v_gene: TRBV5-1
abundance: many
j_gene: TRBJ2-1

CDR3aa: CATSRDTRSQETQYF
CDR3nt: TGTGCCACCAGCAGAGATACTAGGAGCCAAGAGACCCAGTACTTC
d_gene: NA
v_gene: TRBV15
abundance: many
j_gene: TRBJ2-5